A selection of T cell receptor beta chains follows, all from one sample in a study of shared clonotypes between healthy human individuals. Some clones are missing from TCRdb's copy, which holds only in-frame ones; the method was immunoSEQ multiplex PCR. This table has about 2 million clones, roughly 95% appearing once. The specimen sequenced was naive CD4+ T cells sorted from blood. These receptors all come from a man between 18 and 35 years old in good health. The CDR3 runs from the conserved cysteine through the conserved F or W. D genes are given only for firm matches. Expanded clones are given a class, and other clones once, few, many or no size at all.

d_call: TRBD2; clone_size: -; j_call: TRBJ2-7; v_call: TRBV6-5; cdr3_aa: CATHQGTSATYEQYF; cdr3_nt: TGTGCCACTCACCAGGGGACTAGCGCCACCTACGAGCAGTACTTC
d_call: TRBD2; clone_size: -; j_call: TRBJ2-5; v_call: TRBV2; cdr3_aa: CASSGEGGETQYF; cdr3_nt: TGTGCCAGCAGTGGGGAGGGTGGAGAGACCCAGTACTTC
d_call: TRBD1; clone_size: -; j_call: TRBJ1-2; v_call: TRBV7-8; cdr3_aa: CASSLNMGQRYGYTF; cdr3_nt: TGTGCCAGCAGCCTAAACATGGGACAGAGATATGGCTACACCTTC
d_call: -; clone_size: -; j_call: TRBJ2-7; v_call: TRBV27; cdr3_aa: CASSSGGEQYF; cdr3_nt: TGTGCCAGCAGTTCCGGGGGCGAGCAGTACTTC
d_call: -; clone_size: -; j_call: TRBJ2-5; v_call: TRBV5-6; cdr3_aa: CASSSLEGAKETQYF; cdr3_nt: TGTGCCAGCAGCTCCTTGGAAGGGGCCAAAGAGACCCAGTACTTC
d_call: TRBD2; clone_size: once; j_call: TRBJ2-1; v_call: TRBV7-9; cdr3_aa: CASSKGLAGNNEQFF; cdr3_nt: TGTGCCAGCAGCAAGGGACTAGCGGGAAACAATGAGCAGTTCTTC
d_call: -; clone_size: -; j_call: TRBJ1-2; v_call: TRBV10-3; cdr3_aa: CAISDRAGAGYGYTF; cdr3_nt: TGTGCCATCAGTGACCGTGCCGGGGCCGGGTATGGCTACACCTTC
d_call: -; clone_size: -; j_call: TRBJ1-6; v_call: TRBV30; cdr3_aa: CAWSVLARANSPLHF; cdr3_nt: TGTGCCTGGAGTGTACTCGCCAGGGCTAATTCACCCCTCCACTTT
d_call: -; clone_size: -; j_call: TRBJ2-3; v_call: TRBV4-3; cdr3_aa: CASSLQVSESTQYF; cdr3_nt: TGCGCCAGCAGCCTACAGGTTTCGGAAAGTACGCAGTATTTT
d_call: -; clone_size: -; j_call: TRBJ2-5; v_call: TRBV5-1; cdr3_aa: CASSLVTGAPETQYF; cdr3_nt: TGCGCCAGCAGCTTGGTAACGGGAGCGCCGGAGACCCAGTACTTC
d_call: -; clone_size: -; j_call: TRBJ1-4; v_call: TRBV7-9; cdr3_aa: CASSRRTENEKLFF; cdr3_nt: TGTGCCAGCAGTCGCAGGACAGAGAATGAAAAACTGTTTTTT
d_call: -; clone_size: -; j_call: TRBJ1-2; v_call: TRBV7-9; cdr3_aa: CASSFAPRESAGYGYTF; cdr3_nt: TGTGCCAGCAGCTTCGCCCCCAGGGAATCGGCTGGCTATGGCTACACCTTC